This T cell receptor (beta chain) is from a study of cytomegalovirus exposure and HLA in healthy donors (dated 2017 in TCRdb). About the investigation overall: An earlier analysis of roughly 500 of the donors reported 250 to 300 Gb of sequence data and 117 million unique TCR beta sequences from 150 million to 200 million T cells. About 300 gigabases of sequencing data and approximately 92 million unique TCR sequences made up an early release that covered around 640 HLA-typed donors. Of the 300 to 500 genotyped donors, roughly 80% were placed in the genetic ancestry cluster associated with self-reported Caucasian donors. The study was designed to test whether signatures of past pathogen exposure could be identified by cataloging public T cell receptors. The study profiled the T cell repertoires of fewer than 850 subjects by immunosequencing and related them to cytomegalovirus serostatus. Besides the first cohort of roughly 660 subjects, a separate validation cohort made up of 95 to 150 different subjects was used. High-throughput TCR immunosequencing, statistical association of individual TCRs with disease status, and machine learning were combined to predict cytomegalovirus infection status. A later analysis re-analyzed previously published TCR beta repertoires from about 730 donors and added high-resolution HLA genotyping to study TCR occurrence patterns. Rather than drawing on any new phenotypic data, the later analysis identified candidate immune exposures from TCR beta sequences and the way those sequences occurred across donors. To decide whether each TCR beta V gene segment behaved as functional or pseudogenic, an earlier analysis of over 500 of the donors relied on high-throughput TCR beta sequencing. Alongside the repertoire data, information on donor age, sex, ethnicity and CMV serostatus was compiled. A later genetic analysis took genome-wide SNP genotypes for about three fifths of the roughly 700 donors and used that subset as a discovery cohort. All discovery cohort repertoires had been generated on a single sequencing platform. HLA typing covered class I and class II loci at four-digit resolution. Typing coverage differed by locus: A, B, C, DRB1 and DQB1 were typed in about 620-640 donors, DQA1 in 522, DPA1 in around 610, and DPB1 in approximately 450. A handful of DR-DQ haplotypes were treated as single units for association and clustering because of strong linkage in the cohort. Across some 400 genotyped donors of the cohort, an average of about 220,000 unique TCR beta nucleotide sequences per donor were sequenced, and approximately 17% of those sequences were non-productive.

For this clone: Its antigen specificity is not known. Base-call qualities are not available, and no considerably larger clone is one nucleotide away.

In total, approximately 610 healthy bone marrow donors made up the cohort. All cohort members were sampled while nominally healthy, although unrecorded immune exposures were likely present. The donor was CMV seronegative and was included in the group of a few hundred seronegative cohort members. Every donor gave a peripheral blood sample, and the peripheral blood mononuclear cells from that sample were used for TCR beta sequencing. Genomic DNA was extracted from the blood cell samples with the Qiagen DNeasy Blood Extraction Kit. There are 15 amino acids in the CDR3, from cysteine to phenylalanine inclusive. The sequence is cut down to CDR3 DNA, 45 bases in frame from base 1. V ends up 1 base short and J 4 bases short, with an unmatched junction base count of 3. CDR1 SGHVS and CDR2 FQNEAQ are derived from the germline V gene. The method was the immunoSEQ multiplex PCR assay. For the multiplex PCR, a mixture combining 60 forward primers for TCR Vbeta segments and 13 reverse primers for TCR Jbeta segments was used. Amplification of the CDR3 region of rearranged TCR beta genes was performed with a multiplex PCR assay on genomic DNA. Amplified TCR beta libraries were sequenced as 87-base-pair reads on the Illumina HiSeq System. The paper's processing steps were these. In a later analysis, some 80 million unique TCR beta chains were counted across the roughly 700 repertoires, and approximately 9.9 million of these chains were shared by at least two donors. Raw reads were error-corrected and collapsed into unique sequences with a nearest-neighbor algorithm that merged closely related sequences to remove PCR and sequencing errors. CDR3 sequences were aligned to IMGT reference sequences to assign V, D and J gene segments. For a sequence to be retained, at least a six-nucleotide match to both a V gene segment and a J gene segment was required. Rearrangements were called productive when the CDR3 lacked stop codons and stayed in frame with V and J; all others were non-productive. CDR3 was defined according to IMGT convention as the region running from the second conserved V-encoded cysteine to the conserved J-encoded phenylalanine. The earlier analysis of about 570 of the donors excluded any sequence lacking an unambiguous match to a single V gene segment. In an earlier analysis of approximately 560 of the donors, a V segment was called functional when productive rearrangements were above 56.7%, and segregating when the standard deviation between donors exceeded 5%. A statistical classification framework was built to diagnose cytomegalovirus status from the catalog of TCR beta chain sequences. A later analysis assigned V and J genes by comparing TCR nucleotide sequences with IMGT/GENE-DB human TR gene sequences. A later analysis assigned CDR3 sequences and most-parsimonious VDJ recombination scenarios with the TCRdist pipeline. In a later analysis, every TCR beta chain was defined by the combination of its CDR3 amino acid sequence and its V-gene family, and reads without a unique V-gene family were dropped. In a later analysis, nearly 600 highly shared, low-generation-probability nucleotide sequences were removed to address suspected cross-contamination and a sequencing artifact. In a later analysis, a clonal expansion index for each public chain was calculated from normalized within-repertoire ranks of inferred template counts. A later analysis computed generation probabilities with a VDJ recombination model fitted to out-of-frame rearrangements, and checked the results against IGoR. A later analysis scored TCR-TCR, TCR-HLA and TCR-CMV co-occurrence with hypergeometric tests, applying a repertoire-size bias correction to TCR pairs. In a later analysis, false discovery rates were estimated by permuting HLA or CMV assignments 20 times. In a later analysis, co-occurring TCRs were grouped with DBSCAN, and TCRdist sequence similarity was added when clustering was performed within HLA-allele-positive subsets. Co-occurrence clustering excluded repertoires with fewer than 30,000 or more than 120,000 public chains, plus five with anomalous nucleotide sharing. TCRdb mirrors the immuneACCESS table, restricted to in-frame sequences. Some clones are absent from its copies; in checked studies, under half trace to an unresolved V gene, and the reason for the others is unknown. The DNA was the basis for D and trimming; V, J and clone size are from that table. Here the sample has about 160,000 clones; roughly 84% occur a single time. The ten top clones hold under 2% of the sample.

The research as a whole found: A further reported finding was that TCR beta sequences accurately predicted the HLA-A and HLA-B alleles for most subjects in the first cohort. It was suggested by the authors that the approach could potentially be generalized to other disease states and immunological phenotypes. HLA typing was unavailable for some donors at each locus, so association tests used only the typed subset. Because counts were too low, 15 to 20 rarely observed V segments, including chromosome 9 orphons, were excluded from the earlier analysis of 587 of the donors. Specific HLA alleles were associated with some 15,000 TCR beta sequences at a false discovery rate of 0.05 in a later analysis. The presence/absence analyses assumed that sequencing depth was roughly uniform across donors, and that assumption may not be true. An earlier analysis of roughly 570 of the donors showed that most TCR beta V segments appeared in productive rearrangements either about 87% or about 30% of the time, which broadly matched IMGT annotations. In this cohort, only TCR beta chains were sequenced, and detectable features were limited by the absence of alpha or paired-chain data. According to a later analysis, parvovirus B19, influenza, CMV and Epstein-Barr virus appeared linked to several top co-occurrence clusters. Most TCR sequences were observed very rarely across donors, whereas some public TCRs were present in many individuals. Compared with the approximately 700-donor mean, donors in an Asian-associated ancestry cluster had fewer N-insertions in productive TCRs, according to a later genetic analysis. A later genetic analysis associated a missense DCLRE1C variant with V-gene and J-gene trimming of TCR beta chains, and an independent cohort replicated the association. A cluster of highly shared sequence variants was judged likely to represent a technical artifact of the sequencing pipeline. In a later analysis, HLA-associated TCR beta chains were found to be more clonally expanded and to have lower generation probabilities than equally common non-associated chains. When HLA alleles, especially DR and DQ, strongly co-occurred, attributing TCR associations to individual alleles was difficult. In both the original and validation cohorts, the classifier was reported to diagnose cytomegalovirus status with high specificity and sensitivity. Three of the identified cytomegalovirus-associated TCR beta chains were confirmed in vitro to be specific for cytomegalovirus antigens. Linkage disequilibrium might explain the correlated functional status among segregating V segments, but an unknown experimental factor could not be ruled out. Because the 87-base-pair reads could not distinguish some IMGT-functional V segments, including TRBV6-2 and TRBV6-3, those segments were excluded. In a later analysis, TCR association rates were found to vary across HLA loci, with the most associated TCRs seen for DRB1 alleles and the fewest for HLA-C alleles. For the cohort, immune exposure information was limited to CMV serostatus. A total of fewer than 200 TCR beta chains were listed by the study as associated with cytomegalovirus. A later analysis found that most CMV-associated TCR beta chains appeared HLA-restricted, with HLA associations seemingly driven largely by CMV exposure.

This receptor was obtained from a man younger than 30 in good health and CMV-seronegative. The chain uses TRBV7-8 and TRBJ2-2; 7 middle bases align to TRBD1. The sequenced sample consisted of PBMCs. The CDR3 is CASSLEPGGTGELFF. The nucleotide sequence reads TGTGCCAGCAGCTTAGAGCCAGGGGGCACCGGGGAGCTGTTTTTT.